The 4 T cell receptor beta chains given below trace back to one sample, sequenced in a study of blood T cell repertoires in COVID-19 (dated by TCRdb to about 2020). Library construction relied on the immunoSEQ multiplex PCR assay. What TCRdb holds here is the immuneACCESS table cut down to in-frame rearrangements. Part of the clones is not present; checked against another copy, under half of the missing clones reflect an unresolved V gene, and the others are unexplained. The sample table holds just over 300,000 clones, of which about 88% were seen once. About 9.5% of the sample rests with the top ten. Sequencing was carried out using PBMCs or T cells enriched from blood (not recorded which). The receptors were sampled from a woman aged 40 to 50 who had recovered from COVID-19.

The chain combines TRBV4-1 with TRBJ2-3; D is uncertain. V was pared by 4 bases and J by 9 bases, with 14 bases between. The CDR3 length is 13 residues. Germline V CDR1 and CDR2: MGHRA, YSYEKL. The CDR3 reads CASSRSESETQYF. The CDR3 bases are TGCGCCAGCAGCCGAAGCGAATCGGAAACGCAGTATTTT.

This clone was seen just once. Different DNA sequences within this sample yield the same CDR3. The V and J genes are TRBV24-1 and TRBJ1-2; no reliable D call. V dropped 7 bases and J dropped 4 bases, with 6 bases sitting between them. This CDR3 has 11 residues. From germline, CDR1 is KGHDR and CDR2 SFDVKD. The CDR3 loop is CATSDLYGYTF. The CDR3 bases are TGTGCCACCAGCGATCTCTATGGCTACACCTTC.

The genes are TRBV18 and TRBJ2-7; 7 bases fit TRBD2. The V gene end was trimmed by 3 bases and the J gene end by 3 bases; junction bases not matched to a gene: 8. The CDR3 is 15 amino acids. Germline V CDR1 and CDR2: KGHSH, LQKENI. In nucleotides, the CDR3 is TGTGCCAGCTCACCTTGGAGTAGCGGGTTCTACGAGCAGTACTTC. Protein sequence: CASSPWSSGFYEQYF.

Here the CDR3 reads CASSPLLAGGPQEQYF. CDR3 in DNA: TGTGCCAGCAGTCCATTACTAGCGGGAGGGCCTCAAGAGCAGTACTTC. The chain couples TRBV27 to TRBJ2-7, with TRBD2 matching 13 bases. The V segment lost 5 bases and the J segment 7 bases; nucleotides outside the gene matches: 11. The CDR3 sequence is 16 residues long. Germline CDR1 MNHEY, CDR2 SMNVEV (reference sequence).